These 27 T cell receptor beta chains were sequenced from one sample in a study of TIL therapy for anti-PD-1-resistant metastatic lung cancer. The immunoSEQ assay was v3. Data came from immunoSEQ multiplex PCR; TCRdb stores just in-frame clones and leaves some out. This table has approximately 97,000 clones, roughly two thirds appearing once. The time point denotes: pre-treatment sample, taken before nivolumab and TIL therapy. Pleural nodules or supraclavicular lymph nodes made up most of the excised metastases sampled. The input for sequencing was tumor tissue, taken at baseline. The receptors were sampled from a person aged 25 to 80 with non-small cell lung cancer.

This clone turned up a few times. The chain combines TRBV19 with TRBJ1-3, with unresolved D. Per the germline V gene, CDR1 is LNHDA and CDR2 is SQIVND (reference sequence). This CDR3 region has 18 residues. The V and J ends lost 5 bases and 0 bases respectively, with 20 bases between them. CDR3: CASSRVLIRSSSGNTIYF. The CDR3 DNA reads TGTGCCAGTAGTCGAGTGTTAATCAGGTCCAGCTCTGGAAACACCATATATTTT.

CDR3 region: CASSLRHEAFF. The CDR3 nucleotides read TGTGCCAGCAGCTTACGGCATGAGGCTTTCTTT. This rearrangement joins TRBV13 to TRBJ1-1; D not certain. The germline V gene encodes CDR1 PRHDT and CDR2 FYEKMQ (reference sequence). The CDR3 totals 11 residues. V was clipped by 2 bases and J by 11 bases, with 9 bases between them.

Only a few counts were recorded for this clone. The chain uses TRBV13 and TRBJ2-3; 7 bases map to TRBD2. The germline V gene encodes CDR1 PRHDT and CDR2 FYEKMQ (reference sequence). The V gene end was trimmed by 5 bases and the J gene end by 4 bases; junction bases not matched to a gene: 6. CDR3 length: 14 residues. CDR3 nucleotide sequence: TGTGCCAGCAGCCCCGGTGGGGGGGCAGATACGCAGTATTTT. Its protein product is CASSPGGGADTQYF.

The chain carries TRBV7-9 and TRBJ1-6, with D possibly being TRBD1 (5 bases). Per the germline V gene, CDR1 is SEHNR and CDR2 is FQNEAQ (reference sequence). Trimming removed 6 bases at V and 5 bases at J, with 14 bases between. The CDR3 has 15 amino acids. The CDR3 protein is CASSHRGGDNSPLHF. The CDR3 bases are TGTGCCAGCAGTCACCGGGGGGGGGATAATTCACCCCTCCACTTT.

This clone was observed a handful of times. J is TRBJ1-6 and V is TRBV5-1; 8 positions agree with TRBD1. The CDR3 extends over 14 amino acids. V dropped 5 bases and J dropped 10; count of bases not matched to a gene: 8. Per the germline V gene, CDR1 is SGHRS and CDR2 is YFSETQ. DNA of the CDR3: TGCGCCAGCAGTTCGGGACAGGCCAGGTCACCCCTCCACTTT. Translating it yields CASSSGQARSPLHF.

V is TRBV5-4 and J is TRBJ1-6; no clear D. Between the trimmed V and J ends, which lost 0 bases and 6 bases, there was a span of 10 bases. Per germline, CDR1 SGHNT and CDR2 YYREEE (reference sequence). The CDR3 loop spans 15 amino acids. This CDR3 is CASSLDWPGNSPLHF. In DNA form, the CDR3 reads TGTGCCAGCAGCTTGGACTGGCCGGGTAATTCACCCCTCCACTTT.

This chain links TRBV5-1 with TRBJ2-2, with D uncertain. Trimming took 4 bases from V and 5 from J, leaving 15 bases between them. The CDR3 contains 15 residues. CDR1 SGHRS and CDR2 YFSETQ come from the germline V gene. CDR3: CASSPRVDDTGELFF. CDR3 nucleotide sequence: TGCGCCAGCAGCCCTCGTGTGGATGATACCGGGGAGCTGTTTTTT.

This clone has more than one count but fewer than ten. The V and J genes are TRBV2 and TRBJ1-5; possibly TRBD1 for D (6 bases). V lost 4 bases to trimming and J lost 1 base, with 14 bases between them. This CDR3 contains 16 residues. CDR1 is SNHLY, CDR2 FYNNEI, per germline. CDR3 in DNA: TGTGCCAGCAGTGGGGGGGCGGGTTTCAGCAATCAGCCCCAGCATTTT. Its protein is CASSGGAGFSNQPQHF.

A note on this clone: This sample also contains other DNA sequences that code for the same CDR3. V usage is TRBV11-3 and J usage is TRBJ2-1, with 7 bases that match TRBD1. CDR1 is SGHNT, CDR2 YENEEA, per germline. The CDR3 is 14 amino acids. After removal of 3 bases from V and 8 bases from J, the junction contained 7 bases not matched to a gene. CDR3 nucleotides: TGTGCCAGCAGCTTGGTCGGGCAGGGGGATGAGCAGTTCTTC. The encoded protein is CASSLVGQGDEQFF.

This clone was found a few times. V is TRBV5-1 and J is TRBJ2-3, with 8 nucleotides matching TRBD2. Germline loops: CDR1 SGHRS, CDR2 YFSETQ. The CDR3 spans 13 residues. Trimming cost V 6 bases and J 4 bases; bases outside gene matches: 4. In nucleotides, the CDR3 is TGCGCCAGCAAACGGGAGGGCCCAGATACGCAGTATTTT. This codes for CASKREGPDTQYF.

V usage is TRBV14 and J usage is TRBJ2-7; D unresolved. V was trimmed by 4 bases and J by 3 bases, leaving 7 bases between them. Per germline, CDR1 SGHDN and CDR2 FVKESK. The CDR3 is 12 residues long. The CDR3 nucleotides read TGTGCCAGCAGCCCAAACTTCTACGAGCAGTACTTC. Its translation: CASSPNFYEQYF.

The V call is TRBV5-6, the J call TRBJ1-6; D remains unclear. Germline CDR1 SGHDT, CDR2 YYEEEE. CDR3 length: 14 residues. Deletions cut 2 bases from V and 9 bases from J, with 12 bases between. CDR3 in amino acids: CASSLGWGGSPLHF. The CDR3 DNA reads as TGTGCCAGCAGCTTAGGATGGGGTGGTTCACCCCTCCACTTT.

V and J are TRBV28 and TRBJ2-7; 8 positions match TRBD2. Germline CDR1 and CDR2: MDHEN and SYDVKM. CDR3 length: 14 amino acids. J lost 4 bases, V lost 3 bases, and 5 bases had no gene match. CDR3 residues: CASSFAGGAYEQYF. CDR3 sequence (DNA): TGTGCCAGCAGTTTTGCCGGGGGGGCTTACGAGCAGTACTTC.

The chain recombines TRBV28 with TRBJ1-5; no reliable D call. The V gene lost 7 bases and the J gene lost 4 bases, with 11 bases spanning the gap. Germline V gene lookup returns CDR1 MDHEN and CDR2 SYDVKM. The CDR3 is 13 residues long. The CDR3, as DNA: TGTGCCAGCATAGATGGGTCAAATCAGCCCCAGCATTTT. Protein: CASIDGSNQPQHF. Looking up the rest from reference TRBV28 and TRBJ1-5 gives the full variable domain: DVKVTQSSRYLVKRTGEKVFLECVQDMDHENMFWYRQDPGLGLRLIYFSYDVKMKEKGDIPEGYSVSREKKERFSLILESASTNQTSMYLCASIDGSNQPQHFGDGTRLSIL.

The rearrangement uses TRBV18 and TRBJ2-1; a possible D gene is TRBD2 (5 bases). The V end was cut by 1 base, the J end by 4 bases, with 8 bases between. The germline V gene encodes CDR1 KGHSH and CDR2 LQKENI. The CDR3 length is 14 residues. This CDR3 reads CASSPQSGYNEQFF. CDR3 coding DNA: TGTGCCAGCTCACCACAGAGCGGTTACAATGAGCAGTTCTTC.

This chain links TRBV5-8 with TRBJ2-5; D unresolved. CDR1 SGHTS and CDR2 YDEGEE come from the germline V gene. There are 11 residues in the CDR3. Trimming removed 4 bases at V and 3 bases at J, with 4 bases between. CDR3 DNA: TGTGCCAGCAGCCTTGAAGAGACCCAGTACTTC. Protein sequence: CASSLEETQYF.

The chain employs TRBV7-2 and TRBJ1-1, with D unresolved. Trimming stripped 2 bases from V and 8 bases from J, with 6 bases between. Germline V gene data show CDR1 as SGHTA and CDR2 as FQGNSA. The length of the CDR3 is 11 residues. This chain's CDR3 is CASSLLLEAFF. For the CDR3, the DNA is TGTGCCAGCAGCTTACTTCTAGAAGCTTTCTTT.

This clone appeared a single time. CDR3 DNA: TGTGCCAGCAGTCACCTCGGGACTAGCGGGATAAATGAGCAGTTCTTC. It is translated as CASSHLGTSGINEQFF. This chain connects TRBV2 to TRBJ2-1, with 13 bases identical to TRBD2. Germline V gene lookup returns CDR1 SNHLY and CDR2 FYNNEI. The CDR3 has 16 residues. V lost 5 bases to trimming and J lost 7 bases; unmatched junction nucleotides: 8.

The rearrangement links TRBV28 to TRBJ2-2; D gene unclear. The CDR3 sequence is 11 residues long. Germline V gene data show CDR1 as MDHEN and CDR2 as SYDVKM. Trimming took off 3 bases at V and 8 bases at J, with 4 bases between the two ends. CDR3 region: CASSFRGELFF. CDR3 DNA: TGTGCCAGCAGTTTTAGGGGGGAGCTGTTTTTT.

The V gene is TRBV30, the J gene TRBJ2-5; D not certain. The CDR3 is 15 residues long. Germline V lookup: CDR1 GTSNPN, CDR2 SVGIG (reference sequence). The V gene lost 0 bases and the J gene lost 1 base, with 12 bases spanning the gap. CDR3 DNA: TGTGCCTGGAGTGTTACTCCGCAGGTCCAAGAGACCCAGTACTTC. Amino acid sequence: CAWSVTPQVQETQYF.

This rearrangement joins TRBV28 to TRBJ2-7; D is perhaps TRBD1 (6 bases). Germline V gene data show CDR1 as MDHEN and CDR2 as SYDVKM. The CDR3 covers 11 residues. V was clipped by 9 bases and J by 3 bases, with 9 bases between them. The CDR3 DNA reads as TGTGCCAGGCCGGGACACTACGAGCAGTACTTC. It specifies CARPGHYEQYF.

The chain couples TRBV4-3 to TRBJ2-1; 11 bases fit TRBD2. The germline V gene has CDR1 LGHNA and CDR2 YSLEER. The CDR3 totals 15 residues. The junction had 2 bases not matched to a gene; V was cut back by 0 bases and J by 7 bases. The CDR3 DNA sequence: TGCGCCAGCAGCCAAGATCCTAGCGGGAGGAATGAGCAGTTCTTC. Translation gives CASSQDPSGRNEQFF.

The CDR3 DNA reads TGCGCCAGCAGCCAAGATACCCAAAAGAACACTGAAGCTTTCTTT. Its translation: CASSQDTQKNTEAFF. The chain couples TRBV4-3 to TRBJ1-1; D remains ambiguous. V gave up 0 bases and J gave up 1 base, with 9 bases separating them. The CDR3 loop spans 15 amino acids. From germline, CDR1 is LGHNA and CDR2 YSLEER.

The sample holds one count of this clone. The V and J genes are TRBV28 and TRBJ2-7, with 7 bases aligning to TRBD1. Germline-derived CDR1 and CDR2 are MDHEN and SYDVKM. The CDR3 sequence is 14 residues long. Trimming at V came to 6 bases and at J to 2 bases, leaving 7 bases not matched to a gene. The CDR3 DNA reads as TGTGCCAGCAGGCTTGGGACAGTTCCCTACGAGCAGTACTTC. As protein: CASRLGTVPYEQYF.

This sequence joins TRBV18 and TRBJ2-4; TRBD2 aligns across 8 bases. This CDR3 has 18 residues. Germline V gene data show CDR1 as KGHSH and CDR2 as LQKENI. The V gene end was trimmed by 2 bases and the J gene end by 0 bases; junction bases not matched to a gene: 9. CDR3 protein: CASSPSREAILAKNIQYF. For the CDR3, the DNA is TGTGCCAGCTCACCATCGCGGGAGGCCATATTAGCCAAAAACATTCAGTACTTC.

This clone appeared a single time. V gene TRBV5-1 combines with J gene TRBJ2-5; D remains ambiguous. The CDR3 is 11 residues long. CDR1 and CDR2 (germline): SGHRS, YFSETQ. V lost 6 bases and J lost 3, with 6 bases in between. The CDR3 region is CASTGEETQYF. The DNA of the CDR3 is TGCGCCAGCACTGGGGAAGAGACCCAGTACTTC.

The chain links TRBV27 to TRBJ2-5, with 10 bases identical to TRBD1. The trim removed 5 bases at V and 5 bases at J, leaving 8 bases unmatched. Germline V CDR1 and CDR2: MNHEY, SMNVEV (reference sequence). The CDR3 sequence is 15 residues long. The CDR3 is CASSQPGQGWETQYF. CDR3 sequence (DNA): TGTGCCAGCAGTCAACCGGGACAGGGGTGGGAGACCCAGTACTTC.